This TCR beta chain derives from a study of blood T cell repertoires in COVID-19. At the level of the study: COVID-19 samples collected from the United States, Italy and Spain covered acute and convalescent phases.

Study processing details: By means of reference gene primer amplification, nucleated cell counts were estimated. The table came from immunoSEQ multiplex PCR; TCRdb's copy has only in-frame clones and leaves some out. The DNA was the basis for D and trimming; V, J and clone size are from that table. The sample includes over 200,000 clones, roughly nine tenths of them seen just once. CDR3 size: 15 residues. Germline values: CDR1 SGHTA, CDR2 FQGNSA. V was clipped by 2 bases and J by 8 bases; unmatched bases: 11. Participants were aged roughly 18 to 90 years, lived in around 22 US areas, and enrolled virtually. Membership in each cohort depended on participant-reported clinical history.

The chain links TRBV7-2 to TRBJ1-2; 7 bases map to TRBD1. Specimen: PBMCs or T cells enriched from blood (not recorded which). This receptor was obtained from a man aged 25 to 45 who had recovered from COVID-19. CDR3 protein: CASSLQRLGQWGYTF. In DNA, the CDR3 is TGTGCCAGCAGCTTACAACGGTTGGGACAGTGGGGCTACACCTTC.